A selection of T cell receptor beta chains follows, all from one sample in a study of shared clonotypes between healthy human individuals. Method: immunoSEQ multiplex PCR; TCRdb's copy keeps in-frame clones and lacks some. The data hold approximately 650,000 clones, with roughly 95% observed a single time. Sequenced input: naive CD8+ T cells sorted from blood. The receptors were sampled from a woman in her 30s in good health. Both conserved end residues are part of each CDR3. D genes are given only for firm matches. For some rows the clone size is stated as once, few or many, or as a class when expanded; others skip it.

TRBJ1-4	TRBV19	-	-	CASSPLRDQSSTNEKLFF	TGTGCCAGTAGCCCTCTCCGGGACCAAAGTTCAACTAATGAAAAACTGTTTTTT
TRBJ1-1	TRBV2	-	TRBD1	CARTDRANTEAFF	TGTGCCAGGACGGACAGGGCGAACACTGAAGCTTTCTTT
TRBJ2-3	TRBV27	-	-	CASSLFDTQYF	TGTGCCAGCAGCCTTTTTGATACGCAGTATTTT
TRBJ2-7	TRBV9	-	-	CASSESGQTSYEQYF	TGTGCCAGCAGCGAGTCAGGACAGACCTCCTACGAGCAGTACTTC
TRBJ2-7	TRBV6-1	-	-	CASGRLSSYEQYF	TGTGCCAGTGGAAGACTGTCTTCCTACGAGCAGTACTTC
TRBJ2-1	TRBV19	-	-	CASSITASSYNEQFF	TGTGCCAGTAGTATCACGGCTAGCTCCTACAATGAGCAGTTCTTC
TRBJ2-7	TRBV7-7	-	-	CASSLLGGSEQYF	TGTGCCAGCAGCTTATTGGGGGGTAGCGAGCAGTACTTC
TRBJ2-2	TRBV7-6	-	-	CASSLGFDGELFF	TGTGCCAGCAGCTTGGGGTTTGACGGGGAGCTGTTTTTT
TRBJ2-3	TRBV11-2	-	-	CASSLASDTQYF	TGTGCCAGCAGCTTAGCTTCGGATACGCAGTATTTT
TRBJ2-1	TRBV27	-	TRBD1	CASSRDRGLSYNEQFF	TGTGCCAGCAGCCGCGACAGGGGGCTATCCTACAATGAGCAGTTCTTC
TRBJ1-5	TRBV28	-	TRBD1	CASSSEIRGLSNQPQHF	TGTGCCAGCAGTTCCGAAATCAGGGGGCTAAGCAATCAGCCCCAGCATTTT
TRBJ1-5	TRBV6-1	once	-	CASSELASRKISQPQHF	TGTGCCAGCAGTGAATTGGCGTCCCGGAAGATTTCGCAGCCCCAGCATTTT
TRBJ1-1	TRBV4-1	-	TRBD1	CASSQRTGGVGSEAFF	TGCGCCAGCAGCCAAAGAACAGGGGGCGTGGGATCCGAAGCTTTCTTT
TRBJ2-7	TRBV29-1	-	-	CSVEGQEAYEQYF	TGCAGCGTTGAAGGACAGGAGGCCTACGAGCAGTACTTC
TRBJ2-7	TRBV7-9	-	-	CASSPIGYEQYF	TGTGCCAGCAGCCCGATAGGGTACGAGCAGTACTTC
TRBJ2-3	TRBV9	-	-	CASSVAPQTEFYTDTQYF	TGTGCCAGCAGCGTAGCCCCCCAGACCGAGTTCTACACAGATACGCAGTATTTT
TRBJ2-3	TRBV2	once	-	CATGGPGTTDTQYF	TGTGCCACCGGAGGCCCCGGCACCACAGATACGCAGTATTTT
TRBJ1-1	TRBV28	-	-	CASSKAGTYTEAFF	TGTGCCAGCAGCAAAGCCGGGACTTACACTGAAGCTTTCTTT
TRBJ1-2	TRBV29-1	once	-	CSVEPGDQPYGYTF	TGCAGCGTTGAGCCTGGAGACCAGCCCTATGGCTACACCTTC
TRBJ2-7	TRBV7-6	-	-	CASSLAPGTLYEQYF	TGTGCCAGCAGCTTAGCACCGGGGACACTCTACGAGCAGTACTTC
TRBJ2-3	TRBV28	-	-	CASRGSTDTQYF	TGTGCCAGCAGGGGGAGCACAGATACGCAGTATTTT
TRBJ2-1	TRBV27	-	TRBD2	CASTPTGTSGRHEQFF	TGTGCCAGCACCCCCACCGGGACTAGCGGGAGGCATGAGCAGTTCTTC
TRBJ1-4	TRBV11-1	-	-	CASSLGRSGAATNEKLFF	TGTGCCAGCAGCCTAGGGAGGTCCGGCGCCGCAACTAATGAAAAACTGTTTTTT
TRBJ2-1	TRBV14	-	-	CASSLQSPYNEQFF	TGTGCCAGCAGCCTCCAATCTCCCTACAATGAGCAGTTCTTC
TRBJ2-7	TRBV13	-	-	CASSTQAEGPYEQYF	TGTGCCAGCAGCACACAAGCGGAGGGCCCCTACGAGCAGTACTTC
TRBJ1-1	TRBV11-2	-	TRBD1	CASSLYKGQGRSEAFF	TGTGCCAGCAGCTTATATAAGGGACAGGGGAGGTCTGAAGCTTTCTTT
TRBJ2-1	TRBV28	-	-	CASSLSLRIVHEQFF	TGTGCCAGCAGTTTAAGCCTCCGCATAGTCCATGAGCAGTTCTTC
TRBJ2-7	TRBV27	-	TRBD1	CASSSPHSTGVKQYF	TGTGCCAGCAGTTCTCCTCACTCGACAGGGGTCAAGCAGTACTTC
TRBJ1-1	TRBV25-1	few	-	CASSGSGFGTEAFF	TGTGCCAGCAGTGGATCAGGTTTCGGCACTGAAGCTTTCTTT
TRBJ1-2	TRBV5-6	-	-	CASSLGAGRRYGYTF	TGTGCCAGCAGCTTGGGGGCAGGGAGACGCTATGGCTACACCTTC
TRBJ2-7	TRBV2	once	-	CASSDQTVEQYF	TGTGCCAGCAGTGATCAAACGGTCGAGCAGTACTTC
TRBJ2-7	TRBV9	-	TRBD2	CASSVGGRAEQYF	TGTGCCAGCAGCGTAGGAGGGAGGGCCGAGCAGTACTTC
TRBJ2-3	TRBV27	-	-	CASSPGQTSTDTQYF	TGTGCCAGCAGTCCGGGTCAAACTAGCACAGATACGCAGTATTTT
TRBJ1-6	TRBV6-5	once	TRBD1	CASSTGTGGNSPLHF	TGTGCCAGCAGCACAGGGACAGGGGGAAATTCACCCCTCCACTTT
TRBJ2-6	TRBV2	-	-	CASSDPPTMVLSGANVLTF	TGTGCCAGCAGTGATCCCCCCACGATGGTCTTATCTGGGGCCAACGTCCTGACTTTC
TRBJ1-5	TRBV5-8	-	-	CASSLSWPPRDSNQPQHF	TGTGCCAGCAGCTTGTCGTGGCCCCCCAGGGATAGCAATCAGCCCCAGCATTTT
TRBJ1-1	TRBV5-6	-	-	CASSLHSGSEAFF	TGTGCCAGCAGCTTACATTCAGGATCTGAAGCTTTCTTT
TRBJ2-7	TRBV28	-	-	CASSLGRDYEQYF	TGTGCCAGCAGTTTGGGCAGGGACTACGAGCAGTACTTC
TRBJ2-1	TRBV10-3	-	-	CASGGGDGLRGEQFF	TGTGCCAGCGGTGGCGGGGACGGGCTCCGGGGTGAGCAGTTCTTC
TRBJ1-1	TRBV6-5	-	-	CASSSGHPTEAFF	TGTGCCAGCAGTTCCGGCCATCCGACTGAGGCTTTCTTT
TRBJ1-2	TRBV5-5	-	-	CASSLDPDYGYTF	TGTGCCAGCAGCTTGGACCCCGACTATGGCTACACCTTC
TRBJ2-3	TRBV7-8	-	-	CASSLDGDTQYF	TGTGCCAGCAGCCTGGACGGAGATACGCAGTATTTT
TRBJ1-2	TRBV19	-	-	CASSPRGGSYGYTF	TGTGCCAGTAGTCCCCGAGGGGGATCCTATGGCTACACCTTC
TRBJ2-5	TRBV6-5	-	TRBD1	CASSYGTGSETQYF	TGTGCCAGCAGTTACGGGACAGGGTCAGAGACCCAGTACTTC
TRBJ1-5	TRBV28	-	-	CASSLRFGVGNQPQHF	TGTGCCAGCAGTTTAAGGTTCGGGGTTGGCAATCAGCCCCAGCATTTT
TRBJ1-1	TRBV11-2	-	-	CASSLDGAGAEAFF	TGTGCCAGCAGCTTAGATGGGGCGGGGGCTGAAGCTTTCTTT
TRBJ2-1	TRBV5-6	-	TRBD2	CASSLEAGGPKDNEQFF	TGTGCCAGCAGCTTGGAAGCGGGAGGGCCTAAAGACAATGAGCAGTTCTTC
TRBJ1-2	TRBV4-1	-	-	CASTEVRGAPNYGYTF	TGCGCCAGCACCGAGGTTCGGGGCGCTCCTAACTATGGCTACACCTTC
TRBJ2-3	TRBV18	-	TRBD2	CASTPGLAEDITTDTQYF	TGTGCCAGCACGCCGGGACTAGCGGAGGACATAACCACAGATACGCAGTATTTT
TRBJ2-1	TRBV2	-	TRBD2	CASSLGGGPAYNEQFF	TGTGCCAGCAGTCTCGGGGGGGGACCTGCCTACAATGAGCAGTTCTTC
TRBJ2-7	TRBV7-6	-	-	CASSFQGPGYEQYF	TGTGCCAGCAGCTTTCAGGGACCGGGCTACGAGCAGTACTTC